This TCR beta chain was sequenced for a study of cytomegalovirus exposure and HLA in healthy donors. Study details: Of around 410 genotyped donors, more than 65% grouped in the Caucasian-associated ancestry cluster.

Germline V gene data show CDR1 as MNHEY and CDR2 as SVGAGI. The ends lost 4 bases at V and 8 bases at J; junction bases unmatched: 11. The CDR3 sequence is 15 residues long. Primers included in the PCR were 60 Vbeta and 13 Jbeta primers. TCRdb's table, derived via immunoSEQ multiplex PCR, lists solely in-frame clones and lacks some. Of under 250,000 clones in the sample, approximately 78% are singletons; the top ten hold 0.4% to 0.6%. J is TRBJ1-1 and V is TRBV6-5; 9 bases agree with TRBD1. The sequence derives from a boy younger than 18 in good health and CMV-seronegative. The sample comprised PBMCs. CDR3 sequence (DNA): TGTGCCAGCAGTTGGACAGGGGCCACAAAAGGGGAAGCTTTCTTT. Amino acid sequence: CASSWTGATKGEAFF.